The rows below give T cell receptor beta chains drawn from one sample of a study of T cell responses to AZD1222 COVID-19 vaccine. Repertoires were generated with immunoSEQ multiplex PCR, while TCRdb's copy carries only in-frame clones and drops some. The sample shows under 200,000 clones, approximately 92% of them seen only once. Material: peripheral blood, obtained on day 0 of AZD1222 vaccination. Receptors originate from an adult in good health. The CDR3 runs from the conserved cysteine through the conserved F or W. A D gene is named only where the DNA matches it firmly. Expanded clones get a size class; other rows say once, few or many, or leave the size out.

d_call: .; clone_size: .; v_call: TRBV5-5; j_call: TRBJ2-1; cdr3_aa: CASSVGLQSSYNEQFF; cdr3_nt: TGTGCCAGCAGCGTGGGACTTCAGAGCTCCTACAATGAGCAGTTCTTC
d_call: TRBD2; clone_size: once; v_call: TRBV18; j_call: TRBJ2-3; cdr3_aa: CASSLLAGAHTDTQYF; cdr3_nt: TGTGCCAGCTCACTCCTAGCGGGGGCCCACACAGATACGCAGTATTTT
d_call: .; clone_size: .; v_call: TRBV19; j_call: TRBJ2-5; cdr3_aa: CASTPGRSTGSPGLQETQYF; cdr3_nt: TGTGCCAGTACCCCGGGGAGGAGCACGGGCTCCCCGGGACTCCAAGAGACCCAGTACTTC
d_call: .; clone_size: .; v_call: TRBV27; j_call: TRBJ2-7; cdr3_aa: CASSPEQGVRDEQYF; cdr3_nt: TGTGCCAGCAGTCCAGAGCAGGGCGTTCGGGACGAGCAGTACTTC
d_call: .; clone_size: .; v_call: TRBV11-3; j_call: TRBJ2-1; cdr3_aa: CASSLSGQTSYNEQFF; cdr3_nt: TGTGCCAGCAGCTTATCCGGACAGACCTCCTACAATGAGCAGTTCTTC
d_call: TRBD1; clone_size: .; v_call: TRBV4-2; j_call: TRBJ1-5; cdr3_aa: CASSQGTTGDQPQHF; cdr3_nt: TGTGCCAGCAGCCAAGGAACTACAGGGGATCAGCCCCAGCATTTT
d_call: .; clone_size: .; v_call: TRBV7-2; j_call: TRBJ2-6; cdr3_aa: CASSSPAGSGANVLTF; cdr3_nt: TGTGCCAGCAGCTCCCCGGCCGGGTCCGGGGCCAACGTCCTGACTTTC
d_call: TRBD1; clone_size: .; v_call: TRBV6-5; j_call: TRBJ2-3; cdr3_aa: CASRKGGRYADTQYF; cdr3_nt: TGTGCCAGCAGAAAAGGGGGCCGATACGCAGATACGCAGTATTTT
d_call: .; clone_size: once; v_call: TRBV10-3; j_call: TRBJ2-6; cdr3_aa: CAIDAGATGSSGANVLTF; cdr3_nt: TGTGCCATTGACGCAGGGGCGACAGGTTCCTCTGGGGCCAACGTCCTGACTTTC
d_call: TRBD1; clone_size: .; v_call: TRBV4-1; j_call: TRBJ1-4; cdr3_aa: CASSGRDRGQKLFF; cdr3_nt: TGCGCCAGCAGCGGCCGGGACAGGGGGCAAAAACTGTTTTTT
d_call: .; clone_size: once; v_call: TRBV2; j_call: TRBJ2-5; cdr3_aa: CASSELGFAAQYF; cdr3_nt: TGTGCCAGCAGTGAACTCGGGTTCGCGGCCCAGTACTTC
d_call: TRBD2; clone_size: few; v_call: TRBV12-3/TRBV12-4; j_call: TRBJ2-7; cdr3_aa: CASSGGGYEQYF; cdr3_nt: TGTGCCAGCAGTGGGGGGGGTTACGAGCAGTACTTC
d_call: TRBD2; clone_size: .; v_call: TRBV28; j_call: TRBJ2-3; cdr3_aa: CVSSLPASGGRTDTQYF; cdr3_nt: TGTGTCAGCAGTTTACCGGCTAGCGGGGGCCGCACAGATACGCAGTATTTT
d_call: TRBD1; clone_size: few; v_call: TRBV29-1; j_call: TRBJ2-3; cdr3_aa: CSVPGQGLDTQYF; cdr3_nt: TGCAGCGTCCCGGGACAGGGGCTAGATACGCAGTATTTT
d_call: .; clone_size: .; v_call: TRBV3-1/TRBV3-2; j_call: TRBJ1-1; cdr3_aa: CASSQVGGEAFF; cdr3_nt: TGTGCCAGCAGCCAAGTCGGGGGGGAAGCTTTCTTT